A single sample is the source of the 13 T cell receptor beta chains below, sequenced in a study of technical replicates of blood from a few donors. This table comes from immunoSEQ multiplex PCR, and its TCRdb copy is limited to in-frame clones, with some not included. The repertoire holds 15,000 or so clones, roughly 84% seen once, with under 12% in the top ten. Sequencing input: PBMCs. These receptors were taken from a human donor in good health.

The chain carries TRBV7-3 and TRBJ2-1; maybe TRBD1 (7 bases). Trimming left V 5 bases short and J 6 bases short, with 14 bases between. Germline lookup yields CDR1 SGHTA and CDR2 FQGTGA. This CDR3 is built from 14 residues. The CDR3 region is CASSHRQGGNEQFF. As DNA, the CDR3 is TGTGCCAGCAGCCACAGACAGGGAGGCAATGAGCAGTTCTTC. Full variable domain (remainder filled in from reference TRBV7-3 and TRBJ2-1): GAGVSQTPSNKVTEKGKYVELRCDPISGHTALYWYRQSLGQGPEFLIYFQGTGAADDSGLPNDRFFAVRPEGSVSTLKIQRTERGDSAVYLCASSHRQGGNEQFFGPGTRLTVL.

The chain has TRBV4-1 and TRBJ2-7; weak D call: TRBD2 (5 bases). The CDR3 sequence is 14 residues long. Trimming stripped 0 bases from V and 3 bases from J, with 9 bases between. CDR1 is MGHRA, CDR2 YSYEKL, per germline. CDR3 sequence: CASSQDEDFYEQYF. CDR3 bases: TGCGCCAGCAGCCAAGATGAGGACTTCTACGAGCAGTACTTC.

V gene TRBV6-6 combines with J gene TRBJ2-1; tentatively, D is TRBD1 (6 bases). From germline, CDR1 is MNHNY and CDR2 SVGAGI (reference sequence). The CDR3 is made up of 14 amino acids. V was shortened by 0 bases and J by 6 bases, with 9 bases between the two germline ends. The CDR3 DNA follows: TGTGCCAGCAGTTACTCCGTACAGGGCAATGAGCAGTTCTTC. Translating gives CASSYSVQGNEQFF.

The chain joins TRBV2 to TRBJ2-2; the D gene is possibly TRBD2 (6 bases). CDR1 is SNHLY and CDR2 is FYNNEI in the germline V gene. The CDR3 extends over 14 amino acids. The V end lost 7 bases, the J end lost 3 bases, and 12 bases lay between the germline ends. The chain's CDR3 is CASIKLAYTGELFF. The CDR3 DNA follows: TGTGCCAGCATTAAACTAGCCTACACCGGGGAGCTGTTTTTT.

The CDR3 DNA reads as TGTGCCAGTAGTATGGCGGGAGGGCCCAATGAGCAGTTCTTC. Amino acids: CASSMAGGPNEQFF. The gene calls are TRBV19 and TRBJ2-1, with 9 bases that match TRBD2. The CDR3 length is 14 residues. Per germline, CDR1 LNHDA and CDR2 SQIVND (reference sequence). J lost 6 bases, V lost 3 bases, and 3 bases had no gene match.

The chain couples TRBV7-9 to TRBJ2-3; D call uncertain. The CDR3 has 12 amino acids. Trimming pared 5 bases from V and 3 bases from J, leaving 6 bases between. Germline V gene sequence: CDR1 SEHNR, CDR2 FQNEAQ (reference sequence). CDR3 residues: CASSPPTDTQYF. CDR3 DNA sequence: TGTGCCAGCAGCCCCCCGACAGATACGCAGTATTTT.

The genes are TRBV2 and TRBJ1-2; the match to TRBD1 covers 8 bases. The CDR3 length is 14 residues. V was pared by 5 bases and J by 3 bases, with 5 bases of the junction left unmatched. From germline, CDR1 is SNHLY and CDR2 FYNNEI. CDR3 in DNA: TGTGCCAGCAGTACCGACAGGGGCCACTATGGCTACACCTTC. Amino acids: CASSTDRGHYGYTF.

The V call is TRBV6-1, the J call TRBJ2-1; TRBD2 aligns across 8 bases. V lost 2 bases to trimming and J lost 9 bases; unmatched junction nucleotides: 3. The CDR3 is 13 residues long. The V gene's germline CDR1 is MNHNS and CDR2 SASEGT. This CDR3 reads CASSERLAIEQFF. Written as DNA, the CDR3 is TGTGCCAGCAGTGAAAGACTAGCGATTGAGCAGTTCTTC.

V gene TRBV28 combines with J gene TRBJ1-2; D possibly corresponds to TRBD1 (5 bases). The CDR3 consists of 12 residues. Germline V CDR1 and CDR2: MDHEN, SYDVKM. Trimming shortened V by 7 bases and J by 0 bases, and 6 bases separated the two germline ends. CDR3 nucleotides: TGTGCCAGCACAGGGACTAACTATGGCTACACCTTC. Translated: CASTGTNYGYTF.

This chain links TRBV5-4 with TRBJ2-7, with 7 bases lining up with TRBD2. This CDR3 contains 14 residues. Germline loops: CDR1 SGHNT, CDR2 YYREEE (reference sequence). V shed 0 bases and J 5 bases; nucleotides not matched to a gene: 5. The CDR3 loop is CASSLVDGRNEQYF. Written as DNA, the CDR3 is TGTGCCAGCAGCTTGGTTGACGGGAGGAACGAGCAGTACTTC.

The V gene is TRBV5-1, the J gene TRBJ1-1; D is unresolved. Germline-derived CDR1 and CDR2 are SGHRS and YFSETQ. V was pared by 2 bases and J by 1 base, with 27 bases between. The CDR3 contains 20 residues. Here the CDR3 reads CASSFGLDWYSKIENTEAFF. The CDR3 nucleotides read TGCGCCAGCAGCTTTGGGTTGGACTGGTATTCGAAAATAGAGAACACTGAAGCTTTCTTT.

This clone has a single count. The chain joins TRBV4-2 to TRBJ2-7; D is unclear. The CDR3 totals 12 residues. V lost 3 bases, J lost 6 bases, and 9 bases lay in between. CDR1 is LGHNA, CDR2 YNFKEQ, per germline. CDR3: CASSHLTGEQYF. CDR3 DNA: TGTGCCAGCAGCCATCTCACCGGCGAGCAGTACTTC.

V and J are TRBV28 and TRBJ2-1; maybe TRBD2 (6 bases). Trimming removed 6 bases at V and 2 bases at J, with 11 bases between. The CDR3 consists of 14 residues. CDR1 is MDHEN, CDR2 SYDVKM, per germline. In nucleotides, the CDR3 is TGTGCCAGCAGCCCATCGGGAGCCTACAATGAGCAGTTCTTC. It codes for CASSPSGAYNEQFF.